Below are 8 T cell receptor beta chains sequenced from a single sample in a study of blood T cell repertoires in COVID-19. The data were produced by immunoSEQ multiplex PCR, yet TCRdb's version contains in-frame clones alone and is incomplete. The data hold 300,000 to 400,000 clones, with approximately 87% observed a single time. Sequenced material: peripheral blood. Every receptor here comes from a woman aged 25 to 39 with COVID-19, enrolled during active disease.

The V call is TRBV9, the J call TRBJ2-3, with 10 nucleotides matching TRBD1. The ends lost 4 bases at V and 0 bases at J; junction bases unmatched: 5. The CDR3 is made up of 16 amino acids. Germline V lookup: CDR1 SGDLS, CDR2 YYNGEE. This CDR3 is CASSTGTGDSTDTQYF. CDR3 nucleotide sequence: TGTGCCAGCAGCACCGGGACAGGGGATAGCACAGATACGCAGTATTTT.

This clone was counted at least ten times. The V call is TRBV2, the J call TRBJ1-3, with D tentatively TRBD1 (5 bases). Trimming removed 10 bases from V and 4 bases from J, with 23 bases in between. Germline CDR1 and CDR2: SNHLY and FYNNEI. The CDR3 is 16 residues long. The CDR3 loop reads CATSLGPQGAGNTIYF. The CDR3 bases are TGTGCCACCTCTCTAGGTCCTCAGGGCGCAGGAAACACCATATATTTT.

V and J are TRBV30 and TRBJ2-7; weak D call: TRBD1 (5 bases). Per the germline V gene, CDR1 is GTSNPN and CDR2 is SVGIG (reference sequence). The ends were cut back, 3 bases at V and 2 bases at J, with 14 bases in the middle. The CDR3 sequence is 14 residues long. The CDR3: CAWSPGAGPYEQYF. The CDR3 DNA is TGTGCCTGGAGCCCTGGGGCAGGGCCCTACGAGCAGTACTTC.

The chain employs TRBV19 and TRBJ1-5; 9 positions match TRBD1. The V and J ends lost 5 bases and 2 bases, in that order; junction bases with no gene match: 16. This CDR3 contains 19 residues. The germline CDR1 and CDR2 sequences are LNHDA and SQIVND (reference sequence). CDR3 DNA: TGTGCCAGTAGTTGGAGAGGGACAGGGATGACTATTGGCAATCAGCCCCAGCATTTT. It is translated as CASSWRGTGMTIGNQPQHF.

In its sample, this clone was seen once. This chain uses TRBV11-1 with TRBJ2-1; weak D call: TRBD2 (5 bases). This CDR3 comprises 13 residues. V was pared by 3 bases and J by 4 bases, with 7 bases between. Germline V gives CDR1 SGHAT, CDR2 FQDESV (reference sequence). The CDR3 nucleotides read TGTGCCAGCAGCTTCAGACTATACAATGAGCAGTTCTTC. This sequence encodes CASSFRLYNEQFF.

The V and J genes are TRBV20-1 and TRBJ1-1, with D tentatively TRBD1 (5 bases). V lost 3 bases and J 4 bases, leaving 15 bases between the germline ends. Looked up from germline, CDR1 is DFQATT and CDR2 is SNEGSKA (reference sequence). This CDR3 is built from 14 residues. The CDR3 DNA is TGCAGTGCTAGTTTATCAGGGAGGTCCACTGAAGCTTTCTTT. It yields the protein CSASLSGRSTEAFF.

The chain couples TRBV30 to TRBJ2-1; D possibly corresponds to TRBD1 (5 bases). Trimming took off 4 bases at V and 2 bases at J, with 6 bases between the two ends. This CDR3 has 12 amino acids. Germline CDR1 and CDR2: GTSNPN and SVGIG (reference sequence). The CDR3 DNA reads TGTGCCTGGACAGGGACCTACAATGAGCAGTTCTTC. As protein: CAWTGTYNEQFF.

This chain links TRBV25-1 with TRBJ2-1; a weak D match, TRBD2 (7 bases). Germline assignment: CDR1 MGHDK and CDR2 SYGVNS. The CDR3 runs to 17 residues. The V and J ends lost 3 bases and 3 bases respectively, with 18 bases between them. DNA of the CDR3: TGTGCCAGCAGTGATTCGGGGGGCCCCTTTGACTACAATGAGCAGTTCTTC. Encoded protein: CASSDSGGPFDYNEQFF. The whole variable domain, remainder taken from reference TRBV25-1 and TRBJ2-1, is EADIYQTPRYLVIGTGKKITLECSQTMGHDKMYWYQQDPGMELHLIHYSYGVNSTEKGDLSSESTVSRIRTEHFPLTLESARPSHTSQYLCASSDSGGPFDYNEQFFGPGTRLTVL.